Listed below are T cell receptor beta chains from one sample, sequenced in a study of cytomegalovirus exposure and HLA in healthy donors. Some clones are missing from TCRdb's copy, which holds only in-frame ones; the method was immunoSEQ multiplex PCR. The table records approximately 100,000 clones, roughly 76% of them present only once. The sequencing sample was made of PBMCs. The receptors were sampled from a female donor in good health and CMV-seronegative. Both conserved end residues are part of each CDR3.

J gene	V gene	CDR3 protein
TRBJ1-3	TRBV4-2	CASSPIRGEGNTIYF
TRBJ1-1	TRBV10-2	CASRAGTVNTEAFF
TRBJ1-1	TRBV14	CASSQHPGGRTEAFF
TRBJ1-2	TRBV4-1	CASSQGFSRDYGYTF
TRBJ1-1	TRBV2	CASISQGLPSTEAFF
TRBJ2-1	TRBV6-4	CASRPSWSYNEQFF
TRBJ1-3	TRBV5-6	CASSHRDRGTGNTIYF
TRBJ1-5	TRBV10-3	CASHGGQGVNQPQHF
TRBJ2-3	TRBV5-1	CASSFESLAAGTDTQYF
TRBJ2-5	TRBV9	CASSVFEETQYF
TRBJ2-3	TRBV27	CASSLLPAGAADTQYF
TRBJ1-6	TRBV13	CASSLETDSPLHF
TRBJ2-2	TRBV6-4	CASSRGPDTGELFF
TRBJ2-1	TRBV28	CASSLHYEQFF
TRBJ2-2	TRBV30	CAWIGYTGELFF
TRBJ2-2	TRBV7-9	CASSLRLAGGPLNTGELFF
TRBJ1-2	TRBV6-5	CASSYGGPLYGYTF
TRBJ2-1	TRBV5-8	CASSFSQGTYNEQFF
TRBJ1-2	TRBV4-1	CASSQVTTGNYGYTF
TRBJ2-2	TRBV19	CASRKTGTTGELFF
TRBJ2-5	TRBV15	CATSRTPQETQYF
TRBJ1-2	TRBV6-1	CAGLPGQDLNYGYTF
TRBJ2-5	TRBV5-6	CASSRWPAGLQETQYF
TRBJ1-4	TRBV2	CASSDGTGNEKLFF
TRBJ2-7	TRBV30	CAWSVSGGSYEQYF